This entry describes one T cell receptor (beta chain). Its antigen is not identified. The CDR3 covers 12 residues. Looked up from germline, CDR1 is LGHDT and CDR2 is YNNKEL (reference sequence). Trimming took off 3 bases at V and 4 bases at J, with 6 bases between the two ends. The data are from a study of T cell responses to AZD1222 COVID-19 vaccine. Libraries were prepared by immunoSEQ multiplex PCR; TCRdb keeps only in-frame clonotypes and omits some of them. This table holds about 180,000 clones, 90% found once. General study points: Targets within unmutated variant regions were reportedly found for nearly half of spike-specific TCRs.

The TCR comes from an adult in good health. The chain uses TRBV3-1 (or the pseudogene TRBV3-2) and TRBJ1-1, with D unclear. The sample was peripheral blood, taken on day 0 of AZD1222 vaccination. DNA for the CDR3: TGTGCCAGCAGCCAGTCAAGCACTGAAGCTTTCTTT. Encoded protein: CASSQSSTEAFF.